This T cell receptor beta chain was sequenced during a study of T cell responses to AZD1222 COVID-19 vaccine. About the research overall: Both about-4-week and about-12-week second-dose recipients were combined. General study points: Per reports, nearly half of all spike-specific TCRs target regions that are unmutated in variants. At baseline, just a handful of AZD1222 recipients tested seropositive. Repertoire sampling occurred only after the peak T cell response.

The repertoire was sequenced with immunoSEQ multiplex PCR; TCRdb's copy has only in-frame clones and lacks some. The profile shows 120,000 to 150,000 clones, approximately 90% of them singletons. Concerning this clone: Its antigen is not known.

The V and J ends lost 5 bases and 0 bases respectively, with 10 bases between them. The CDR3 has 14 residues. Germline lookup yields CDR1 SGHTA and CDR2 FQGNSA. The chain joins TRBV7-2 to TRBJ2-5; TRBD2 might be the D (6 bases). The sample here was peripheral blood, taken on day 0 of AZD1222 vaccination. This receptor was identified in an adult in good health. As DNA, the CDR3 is TGTGCCAGCAGCCTTGGGGGGTACCAAGAGACCCAGTACTTC. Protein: CASSLGGYQETQYF.